The entry that follows covers one T cell receptor (beta chain) sequence. Antigen: not known. The sample belongs to a study of OX40 agonist ivuxolimab in advanced cancers. The wider study: In this cohort, patients received ivuxolimab, an agonistic anti-OX40 (CD134) antibody. Two cutaneous melanoma patients and one hepatocellular carcinoma patient, three in all, had partial responses. The study's findings and limits: In general, CD8+ T cells held more expanded clones than CD4+ did, on average. At 0.1 to 3.0 mg/kg, clonal expansion of CD4+ and CD8+ blood T cells had occurred by week 6.

Libraries were prepared by immunoSEQ multiplex PCR; TCRdb keeps only in-frame clonotypes and omits some of them. The table shows about 22,000 clones, with 70% to 90% occurring only once. This CDR3 region has 14 residues. V was trimmed by 2 bases and J by 2 bases, leaving 4 bases between them. The germline V gene encodes CDR1 SGHAT and CDR2 FQNNGV. The TCR originated in an adult with an advanced solid tumor such as melanoma, head and neck, liver or kidney cancer. The sequencing here drew on CD4+ or CD8+ T cells sorted from blood, taken in a trial of the OX40 agonist ivuxolimab. The chain recombines TRBV11-2 with TRBJ1-6; D uncertain. CDR3 region: CASSLSTYNSPLHF. In nucleotides, the CDR3 is TGTGCCAGCAGCTTATCCACCTATAATTCACCCCTCCACTTT.